These 13 T cell receptor beta chains were sequenced from one sample in a study of early T cells in non-severe SARS-CoV-2 infection (dated by TCRdb to about 2021). Library method: 5' RACE. Sequencing took place on a NextSeq 500. TCRdb cleaned the public reads at Q25 with fastp, built clones with MiXCR and kept in-frame beta chains. Rows matching on CDR3 protein sequence are summarized as one entry with the most common DNA and genes. In this sample the table shows approximately 97,000 distinct CDR3 sequences, approximately 10% of which occur a single time. The ten largest clones represent roughly 4.8% of the sample. The starting material was whole blood, obtained at baseline. The receptors shown here come from an adult who was a healthcare worker with PCR-confirmed SARS-CoV-2 infection or an uninfected control (not recorded which).

This clonotype occurred a few times. The rearrangement uses TRBV18 and TRBJ2-7; no firm D call. Germline V gives CDR1 KGHSH, CDR2 LQKENI. This CDR3 contains 12 residues. Between the trimmed V and J ends, which lost 3 bases and 6 bases, there was a span of 9 bases. The CDR3 loop reads CASSPTVSEQYF. CDR3 DNA: TGTGCCAGCTCACCTACCGTAAGCGAGCAGTACTTC.

The chain employs TRBV29-1 and TRBJ1-1, with D hard to call. Deletions cut 4 bases from V and 4 bases from J, with 13 bases between. The CDR3 has 13 residues. Germline lookup yields CDR1 SQVTM and CDR2 ANQGSEA. The DNA of the CDR3 is TGCAGCGTTGGATCCGCCTTTGGCACTGAAGCTTTCTTT. Translation: CSVGSAFGTEAFF.

This clonotype was recorded a few times. This chain connects TRBV2 to TRBJ2-1, with TRBD2 matching over 8 bases. Trimming took 1 base from V and 4 from J; bases not matched to a gene: 3. The CDR3 runs to 15 residues. Germline-derived CDR1 and CDR2 are SNHLY and FYNNEI. The CDR3 loop is CASSEEASGYNEQFF. The CDR3 DNA is TGTGCCAGCAGTGAAGAGGCTAGCGGGTACAATGAGCAGTTCTTC.

The rearrangement joins TRBV5-6 to TRBJ1-1; D gene ambiguous. The V end lost 3 bases, the J end lost 4 bases, and 13 bases lay between the germline ends. Germline assignment: CDR1 SGHDT and CDR2 YYEEEE. This CDR3 contains 14 residues. CDR3 bases: TGTGCCAGCAGCTCAGGAGTTTTTCTCACTGAAGCTTTCTTT. As protein: CASSSGVFLTEAFF.

The chain links TRBV3-1 to TRBJ2-3, with 10 nucleotides matching TRBD2. The trim removed 0 bases at V and 3 bases at J, leaving 15 bases unmatched. The CDR3 extends over 20 amino acids. The V gene's germline CDR1 is LGHDT and CDR2 YNNKEL (reference sequence). The CDR3 spells CASSQERLGLAGAPTDTQYF. Written as DNA, the CDR3 is TGTGCCAGCAGCCAAGAAAGGCTGGGGCTAGCGGGGGCCCCTACAGATACGCAGTATTTT.

The chain has TRBV12-3 or TRBV12-4 and TRBJ2-7; possible D gene TRBD2, 5 bases. This CDR3 is built from 14 residues. Trimming stripped 5 bases from V and 0 bases from J, with 11 bases between. CDR3: CASSEGLYSYEQYF. The CDR3 region has the DNA TGTGCCAGCAGTGAGGGCCTGTACTCCTACGAGCAGTACTTC.

The V and J genes are TRBV6-1 and TRBJ1-1; tentative D call: TRBD1 (6 bases). The CDR3 runs 16 residues. Germline CDR1 and CDR2: MNHNS and SASEGT. V lost 7 bases and J 2 bases, leaving 20 bases between the germline ends. Here the CDR3 reads CASMPIWTEFNTEAFF. Written as DNA, the CDR3 is TGTGCCAGCATGCCAATTTGGACAGAGTTCAACACTGAAGCTTTCTTT.

This clonotype was seen a handful of times. This chain connects TRBV11-2 to TRBJ2-1, with 8 bases lining up with TRBD2. Per germline, CDR1 SGHAT and CDR2 FQNNGV. The CDR3 covers 17 residues. The junction had 6 bases not matched to a gene; V was cut back by 1 base and J by 1 base. This chain's CDR3 is CASSLGFGRGSYNEQFF. CDR3 in DNA: TGTGCCAGCAGCTTAGGATTCGGGAGGGGGTCCTACAATGAGCAGTTCTTC.

Ten or more counts support this clonotype. The rearrangement uses TRBV12-3 or TRBV12-4 and TRBJ1-1, with D possibly being TRBD1 (6 bases). The ends were cut back, 6 bases at V and 3 bases at J, with 11 bases in the middle. This CDR3 has 13 amino acids. The CDR3 nucleotides read TGTGCCAGCAGCGTTAGACAGGACACTGAAGCTTTCTTT. This translates into CASSVRQDTEAFF.

This clonotype has a handful of counts. V usage is TRBV15 and J usage is TRBJ2-7; TRBD1 agrees at 7 bases. This CDR3 region has 14 residues. Unmatched junction bases numbered 9, after V lost 5 bases and J lost 5 bases. Per the germline V gene, CDR1 is LNHNV and CDR2 is YYDKDF (reference sequence). The CDR3 DNA follows: TGTGCCACCAGCGGAAAGACAGGGAACGACGAGCAGTACTTC. Amino acid sequence: CATSGKTGNDEQYF.

This clonotype was picked up many times. The chain employs TRBV29-1 and TRBJ2-3, with 13 positions matching TRBD2. Trimming removed 6 bases from V and 0 bases from J; junction bases left unmatched: 3. The CDR3 consists of 15 residues. CDR1 SQVTM and CDR2 ANQGSEA come from the germline V gene. The CDR3 nucleotides read TGCAGCGTCAAGACTAGCGGGGGGAGCACAGATACGCAGTATTTT. Residues: CSVKTSGGSTDTQYF.

The CDR3: CASRIKTGDTGELFF. The CDR3 coding sequence is TGTGCCAGCAGGATAAAGACAGGGGACACCGGGGAGCTGTTTTTT. This chain joins TRBV2 and TRBJ2-2; 8 positions agree with TRBD1. Germline CDR1 is SNHLY and CDR2 is FYNNEI. The J segment lost 3 bases and the V segment lost 6 bases, leaving 6 bases of the junction unmatched. The CDR3 extends over 15 amino acids.

This clonotype showed up many times. The chain links TRBV5-5 to TRBJ1-4; TRBD1 matches at 8 bases. The CDR3 runs to 13 residues. V dropped 7 bases and J dropped 7; count of bases not matched to a gene: 6. The V gene's germline CDR1 is SGHKS and CDR2 YYEKEE (reference sequence). Written as DNA, the CDR3 is TGTGCCAGCGCAAACAGGGGGGGTGAAAAACTGTTTTTT. Its translation is CASANRGGEKLFF.